The present TCR beta chain was sequenced within a study of blood T cell repertoires in COVID-19. Background on the study: PBMCs, B-cell-depleted T cells, or T cells were the source of the cDNA or gDNA that made up the material.

The CDR3 has 14 residues. V lost 2 bases to trimming and J lost 7 bases, with 13 bases between them. Germline V CDR1 and CDR2: LNHDA, SQIVND (reference sequence). Profiling relied on immunoSEQ multiplex PCR, and the TCRdb table lists in-frame clones only, not all of them. The table lists about 80,000 clones, almost 85% of them singletons. The rearrangement joins TRBV19 to TRBJ2-3; D might be TRBD2 (6 bases). The sequence came from a human donor in a cohort sampled during active COVID-19. Sequencing was carried out using peripheral blood. This chain's CDR3 is CASSISGEPNTQYF. CDR3 nucleotide sequence: TGTGCCAGTAGTATATCGGGGGAGCCGAATACGCAGTATTTT. Full variable domain (remainder filled in from reference TRBV19 and TRBJ2-3): DGGITQSPKYLFRKEGQNVTLSCEQNLNHDAMYWYRQDPGQGLRLIYYSQIVNDFQKGDIAEGYSVSREKKESFPLTVTSAQKNPTAFYLCASSISGEPNTQYFGPGTRLTVL.